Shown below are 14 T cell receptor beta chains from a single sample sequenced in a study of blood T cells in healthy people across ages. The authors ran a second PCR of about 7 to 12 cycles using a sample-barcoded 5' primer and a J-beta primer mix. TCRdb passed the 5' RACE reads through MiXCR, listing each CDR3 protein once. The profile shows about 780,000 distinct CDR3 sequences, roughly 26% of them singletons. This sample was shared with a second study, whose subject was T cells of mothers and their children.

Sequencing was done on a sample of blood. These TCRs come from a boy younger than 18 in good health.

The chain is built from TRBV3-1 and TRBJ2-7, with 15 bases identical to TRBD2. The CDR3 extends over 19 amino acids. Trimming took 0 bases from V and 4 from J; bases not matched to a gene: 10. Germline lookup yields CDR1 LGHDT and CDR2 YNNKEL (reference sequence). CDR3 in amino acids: CASSQDWGTSGGPRYEQYF. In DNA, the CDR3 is TGTGCCAGCAGCCAAGATTGGGGGACTAGCGGGGGGCCCCGATACGAGCAGTACTTC.

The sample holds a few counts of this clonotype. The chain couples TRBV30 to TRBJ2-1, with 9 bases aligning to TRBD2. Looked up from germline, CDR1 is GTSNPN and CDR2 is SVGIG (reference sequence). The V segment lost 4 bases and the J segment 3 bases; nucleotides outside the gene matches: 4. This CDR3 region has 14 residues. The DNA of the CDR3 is TGTGCCTGGAAGCGAGCGGGGGGCTACAATGAGCAGTTCTTC. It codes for CAWKRAGGYNEQFF. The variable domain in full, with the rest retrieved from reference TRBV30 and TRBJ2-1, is SQTIHQWPATLVQPVGSPLSLECTVEGTSNPNLYWYRQAAGRGLQLLFYSVGIGQISSEVPQNLSASRPQDRQFILSSKKLLLSDSGFYLCAWKRAGGYNEQFFGPGTRLTVL.

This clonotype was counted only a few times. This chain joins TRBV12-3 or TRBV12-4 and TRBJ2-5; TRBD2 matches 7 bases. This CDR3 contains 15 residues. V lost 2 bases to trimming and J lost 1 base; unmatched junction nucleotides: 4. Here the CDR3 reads CASSLISGFQETQYF. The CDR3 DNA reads TGTGCCAGCAGTTTAATTAGCGGGTTCCAAGAGACCCAGTACTTC.

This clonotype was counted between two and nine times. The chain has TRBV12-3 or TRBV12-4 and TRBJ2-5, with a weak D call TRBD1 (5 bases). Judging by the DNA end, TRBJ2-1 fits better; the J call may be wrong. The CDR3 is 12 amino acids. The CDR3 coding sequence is TGTGCCAGCAACAATGGGGCCAATGAGCAGTTCTTC. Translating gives CASNNGANEQFF.

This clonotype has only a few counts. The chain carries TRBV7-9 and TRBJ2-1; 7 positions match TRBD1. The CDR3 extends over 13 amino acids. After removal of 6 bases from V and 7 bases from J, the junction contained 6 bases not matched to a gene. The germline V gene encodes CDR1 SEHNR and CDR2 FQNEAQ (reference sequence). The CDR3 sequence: CASSRGQVNEQFF. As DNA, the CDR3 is TGTGCCAGCAGTCGCGGACAGGTAAATGAGCAGTTCTTC.

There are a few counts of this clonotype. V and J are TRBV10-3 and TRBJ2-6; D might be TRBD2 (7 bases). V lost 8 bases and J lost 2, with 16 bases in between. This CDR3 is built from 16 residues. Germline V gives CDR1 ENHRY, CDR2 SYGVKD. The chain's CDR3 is CAIRGAEYPGANVLTF. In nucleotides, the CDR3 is TGTGCCATCCGGGGGGCAGAATACCCTGGGGCCAACGTCCTGACTTTC.

This CDR3 is CARRRETQYF. DNA for the CDR3: TGTGCCAGGCGCCGAGAGACCCAGTACTTC. The rearrangement joins TRBV28 to TRBJ2-5; D ambiguous. The CDR3 runs to 10 residues. CDR1 and CDR2 from the germline V gene are MDHEN and SYDVKM. Between the trimmed V and J ends, which lost 9 bases and 4 bases, there was a span of 6 bases.

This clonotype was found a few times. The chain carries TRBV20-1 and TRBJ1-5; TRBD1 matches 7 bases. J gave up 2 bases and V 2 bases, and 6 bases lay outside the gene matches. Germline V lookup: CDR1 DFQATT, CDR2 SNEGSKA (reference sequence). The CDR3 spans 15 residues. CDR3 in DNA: TGCAGTGCTAGAATTGACAGGGATCGCAATCAGCCCCAGCATTTT. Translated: CSARIDRDRNQPQHF.

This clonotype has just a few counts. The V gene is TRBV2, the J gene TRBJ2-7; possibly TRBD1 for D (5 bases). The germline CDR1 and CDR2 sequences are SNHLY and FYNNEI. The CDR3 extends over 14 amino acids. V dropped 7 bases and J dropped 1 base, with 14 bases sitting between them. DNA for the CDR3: TGTGCCAGCAAAAGTGAGACAGAATCCTACGAGCAGTACTTC. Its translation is CASKSETESYEQYF.

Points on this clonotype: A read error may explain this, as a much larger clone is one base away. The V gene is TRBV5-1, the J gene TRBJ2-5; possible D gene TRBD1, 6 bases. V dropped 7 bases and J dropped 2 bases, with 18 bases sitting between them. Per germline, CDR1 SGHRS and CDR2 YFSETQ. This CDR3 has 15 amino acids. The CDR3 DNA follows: TGCGCCAGCGAACCCTTCGGGACAAGACAAGAGACCCAGTACTTC. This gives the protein CASEPFGTRQETQYF.

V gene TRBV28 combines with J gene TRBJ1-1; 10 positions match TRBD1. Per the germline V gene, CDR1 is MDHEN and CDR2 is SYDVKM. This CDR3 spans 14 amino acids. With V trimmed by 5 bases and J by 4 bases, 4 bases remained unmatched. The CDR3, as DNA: TGTGCCAGCAGTCAGACAGGGGGCGGCACTGAAGCTTTCTTT. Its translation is CASSQTGGGTEAFF. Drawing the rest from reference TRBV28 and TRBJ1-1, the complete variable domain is DVKVTQSSRYLVKRTGEKVFLECVQDMDHENMFWYRQDPGLGLRLIYFSYDVKMKEKGDIPEGYSVSREKKERFSLILESASTNQTSMYLCASSQTGGGTEAFFGQGTRLTVV.

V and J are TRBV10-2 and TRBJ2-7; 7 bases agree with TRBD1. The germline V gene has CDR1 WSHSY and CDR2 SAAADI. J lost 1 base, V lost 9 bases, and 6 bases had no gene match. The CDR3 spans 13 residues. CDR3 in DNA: TGCGCCAGTGAGGGGGCTGGTTCCTACGAGCAGTACTTC. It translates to CASEGAGSYEQYF.

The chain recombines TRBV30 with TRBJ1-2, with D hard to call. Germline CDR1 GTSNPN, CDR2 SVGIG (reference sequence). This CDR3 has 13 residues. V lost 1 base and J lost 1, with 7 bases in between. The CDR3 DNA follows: TGTGCCTGGAGTGCCGGACTTAACTATGGCTACACCTTC. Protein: CAWSAGLNYGYTF. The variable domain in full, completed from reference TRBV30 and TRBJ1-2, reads SQTIHQWPATLVQPVGSPLSLECTVEGTSNPNLYWYRQAAGRGLQLLFYSVGIGQISSEVPQNLSASRPQDRQFILSSKKLLLSDSGFYLCAWSAGLNYGYTFGSGTRLTVV.

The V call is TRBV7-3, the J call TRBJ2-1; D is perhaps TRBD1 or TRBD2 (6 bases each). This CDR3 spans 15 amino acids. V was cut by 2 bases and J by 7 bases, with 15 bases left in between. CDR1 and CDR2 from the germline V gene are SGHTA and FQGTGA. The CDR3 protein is CASSLLPGAWNEQFF. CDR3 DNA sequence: TGTGCCAGCAGCTTACTGCCGGGGGCCTGGAATGAGCAGTTCTTC.